This T cell receptor beta chain derives from a study of beta chain features in type 1 diabetes. General study findings and limits: Comparison showed that naive, central memory and Treg TCRB repertoires appeared more similar among patients than among healthy donors.

cDNA synthesis used the whole RNA isolate, giving expressed TCRB sequences. Some clones are missing from TCRdb's copy, which holds only in-frame ones; the method was immunoSEQ multiplex PCR. The table shows around 500,000 clones, with about 30% occurring only once. The collection from each donor was one heparinised blood draw averaging about 116 mL. CD45RO/CCR7/CD25/CD127/CD95/CD27 sorting isolated CD4+ naive, central memory, regulatory and stem cell-like memory cells. This clone turned up a few times. Its antigen is unknown. Germline CDR1 reads SQVTM; CDR2 reads ANQGSEA. V was cut by 6 bases and J by 0 bases, with 18 bases left in between. The CDR3 totals 16 residues.

The sequence derives from a man younger than 35 in good health. Material for sequencing was naive CD4+ T cells from blood. V usage is TRBV29-1 and J usage is TRBJ2-1, with no clear D. CDR3 in DNA: TGCAGCGTCCGTACTGCCAAATCAAGCTCCTACAATGAGCAGTTCTTC. Translating it yields CSVRTAKSSSYNEQFF.